In this sample, the clone carrying this TCR beta chain turned up a few times. The antigen is unknown. Germline CDR1 reads SGHAT; CDR2 reads FQNNGV. CDR3 length: 12 residues. Between the trimmed V and J ends, which lost 3 bases and 7 bases, there was a span of 9 bases. Expressed TCRB transcripts were sequenced because the isolated RNA had all been reverse transcribed beforehand. The protocol was immunoSEQ multiplex PCR, while the TCRdb copy is restricted to in-frame clones and leaves out a portion. The sample lists a few hundred thousand clones; 8.5% to 10% were seen once. This entry is derived from a study of beta chain features in type 1 diabetes. Overall study findings and caveats: In cDNA sequencing, cells with high TCR expression could be over-represented. TCRB CDR3s were moderately but significantly shorter in Type 1 diabetes patients in all four CD4+ subsets.

Via CD45RO/CCR7/CD25/CD127/CD95/CD27, cells of the CD4+ naive, central memory, regulatory and stem cell-like memory subsets were sorted. Purity (above 95%) was reached by all sorted populations. This sequence joins TRBV11-2 and TRBJ2-5, with D hard to call. The receptor was isolated from a man younger than 40 with type 1 diabetes. Sequencing was performed on central memory CD4+ T cells from blood. CDR3 in amino acids: CASSFSDGTQYF. The CDR3 bases are TGTGCCAGCAGCTTTTCCGATGGGACCCAGTACTTC.